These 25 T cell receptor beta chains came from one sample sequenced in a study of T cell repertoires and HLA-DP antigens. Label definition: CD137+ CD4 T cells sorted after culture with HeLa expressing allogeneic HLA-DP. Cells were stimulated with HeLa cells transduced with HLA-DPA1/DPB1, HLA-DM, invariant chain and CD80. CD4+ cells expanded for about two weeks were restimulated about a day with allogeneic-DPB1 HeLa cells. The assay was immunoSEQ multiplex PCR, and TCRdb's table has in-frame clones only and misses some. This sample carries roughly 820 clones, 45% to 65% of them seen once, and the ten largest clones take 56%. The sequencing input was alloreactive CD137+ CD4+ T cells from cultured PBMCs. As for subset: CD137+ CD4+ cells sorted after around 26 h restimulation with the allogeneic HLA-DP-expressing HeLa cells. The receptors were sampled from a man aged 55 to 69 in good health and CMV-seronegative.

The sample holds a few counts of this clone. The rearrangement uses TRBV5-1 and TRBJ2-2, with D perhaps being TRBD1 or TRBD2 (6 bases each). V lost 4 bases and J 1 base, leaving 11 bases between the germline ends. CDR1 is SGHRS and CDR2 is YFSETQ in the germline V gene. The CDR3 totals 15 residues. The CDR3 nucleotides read TGCGCCAGCAGCGGAGGGGGATTGAACACCGGGGAGCTGTTTTTT. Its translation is CASSGGGLNTGELFF. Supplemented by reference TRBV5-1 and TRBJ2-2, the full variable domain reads KAGVTQTPRYLIKTRGQQVTLSCSPISGHRSVSWYQQTPGQGLQFLFEYFSETQRNKGNFPGRFSGRQFSNSRSEMNVSTLELGDSALYLCASSGGGLNTGELFFGEGSRLTVL.

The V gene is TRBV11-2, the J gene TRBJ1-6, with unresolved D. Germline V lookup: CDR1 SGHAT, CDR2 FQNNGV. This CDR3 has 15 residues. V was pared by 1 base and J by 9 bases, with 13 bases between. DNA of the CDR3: TGTGCCAGCAGCTTAGGGCAGTGGGTACCTTCACCCCTCCACTTT. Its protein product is CASSLGQWVPSPLHF.

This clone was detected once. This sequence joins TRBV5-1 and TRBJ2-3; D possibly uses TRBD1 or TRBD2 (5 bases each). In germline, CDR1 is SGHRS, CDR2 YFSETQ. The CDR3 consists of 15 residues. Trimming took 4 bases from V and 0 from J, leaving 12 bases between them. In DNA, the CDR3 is TGCGCCAGCAGCCGGGACCCAACTAGCACAGATACGCAGTATTTT. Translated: CASSRDPTSTDTQYF.

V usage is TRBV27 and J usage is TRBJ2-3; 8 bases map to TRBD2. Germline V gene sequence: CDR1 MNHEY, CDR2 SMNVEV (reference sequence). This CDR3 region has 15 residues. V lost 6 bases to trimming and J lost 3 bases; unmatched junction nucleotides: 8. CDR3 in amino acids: CASSLVPSGTDTQYF. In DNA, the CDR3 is TGTGCCAGCAGCCTTGTACCTAGCGGGACAGATACGCAGTATTTT.

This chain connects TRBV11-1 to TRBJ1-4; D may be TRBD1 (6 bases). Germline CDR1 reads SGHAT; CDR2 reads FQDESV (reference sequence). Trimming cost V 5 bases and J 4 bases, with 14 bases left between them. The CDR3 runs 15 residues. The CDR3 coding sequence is TGTGCCAGCAGCCGGGCTGCGGACAGTAATGAAAAACTGTTTTTT. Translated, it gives CASSRAADSNEKLFF.

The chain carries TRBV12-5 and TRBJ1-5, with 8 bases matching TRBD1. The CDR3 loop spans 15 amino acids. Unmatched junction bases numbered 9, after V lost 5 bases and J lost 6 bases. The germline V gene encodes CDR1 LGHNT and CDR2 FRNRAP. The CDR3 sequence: CASGPPDRDAQPQHF. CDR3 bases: TGTGCTAGTGGTCCTCCGGACAGGGATGCTCAGCCCCAGCATTTT.

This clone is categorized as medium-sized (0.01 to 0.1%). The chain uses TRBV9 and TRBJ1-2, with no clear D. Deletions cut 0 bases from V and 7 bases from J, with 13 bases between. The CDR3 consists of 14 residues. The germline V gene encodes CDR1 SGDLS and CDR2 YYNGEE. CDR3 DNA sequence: TGTGCCAGCAGCGTAGGAGACCGGTCGAGTGGCTACACCTTC. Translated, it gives CASSVGDRSSGYTF.

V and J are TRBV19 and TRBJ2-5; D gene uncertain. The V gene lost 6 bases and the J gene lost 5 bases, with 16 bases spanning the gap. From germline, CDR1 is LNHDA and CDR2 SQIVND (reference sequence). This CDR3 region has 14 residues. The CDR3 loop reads CASRASAAGETQYF. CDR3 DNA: TGTGCCAGTAGGGCCTCGGCGGCTGGCGAGACCCAGTACTTC.

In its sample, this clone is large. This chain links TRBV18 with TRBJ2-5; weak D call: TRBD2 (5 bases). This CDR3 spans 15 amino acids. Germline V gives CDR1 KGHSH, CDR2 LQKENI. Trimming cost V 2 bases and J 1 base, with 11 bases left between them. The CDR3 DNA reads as TGTGCCAGCTCACCAGCGGGTGCAACCCAAGAGACCCAGTACTTC. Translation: CASSPAGATQETQYF. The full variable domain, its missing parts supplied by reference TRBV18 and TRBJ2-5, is NAGVMQNPRHLVRRRGQEARLRCSPMKGHSHVYWYRQLPEEGLKFMVYLQKENIIDESGMPKERFSAEFPKEGPSILRIQQVVRGDSAAYFCASSPAGATQETQYFGPGTRLLVL.

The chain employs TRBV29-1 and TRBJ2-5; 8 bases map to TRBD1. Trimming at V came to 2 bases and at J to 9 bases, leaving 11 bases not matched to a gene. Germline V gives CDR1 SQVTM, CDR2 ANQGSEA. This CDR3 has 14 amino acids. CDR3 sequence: CSVEPGQVFRPQYF. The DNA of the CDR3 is TGCAGCGTTGAACCGGGACAGGTCTTCCGGCCCCAGTACTTC.

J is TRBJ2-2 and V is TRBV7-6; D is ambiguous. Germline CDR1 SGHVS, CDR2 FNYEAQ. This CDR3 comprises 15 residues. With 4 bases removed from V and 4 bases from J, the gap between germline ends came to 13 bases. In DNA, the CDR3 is TGTGCCAGCAGCTCCACGAGGTTGGGCACCGGGGAGCTGTTTTTT. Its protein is CASSSTRLGTGELFF.

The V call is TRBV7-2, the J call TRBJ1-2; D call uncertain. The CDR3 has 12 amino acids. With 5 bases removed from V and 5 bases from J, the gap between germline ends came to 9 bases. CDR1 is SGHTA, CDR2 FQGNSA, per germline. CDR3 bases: TGTGCCAGCAGCCCGGGTGTTTATGGCTACACCTTC. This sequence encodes CASSPGVYGYTF.

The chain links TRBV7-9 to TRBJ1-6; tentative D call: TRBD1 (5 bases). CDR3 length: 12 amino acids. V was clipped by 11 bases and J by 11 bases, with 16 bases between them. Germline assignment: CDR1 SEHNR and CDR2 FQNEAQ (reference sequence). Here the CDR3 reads CAVGGEKAPLHF. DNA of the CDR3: TGTGCCGTGGGGGGGGAGAAGGCACCCCTCCACTTT.

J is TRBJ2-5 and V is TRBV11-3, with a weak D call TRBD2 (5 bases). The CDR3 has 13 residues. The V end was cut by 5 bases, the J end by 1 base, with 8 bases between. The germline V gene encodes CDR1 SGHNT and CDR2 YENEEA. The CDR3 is CASSIRGQETQYF. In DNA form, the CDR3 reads TGTGCCAGCAGCATCCGGGGCCAAGAGACCCAGTACTTC.

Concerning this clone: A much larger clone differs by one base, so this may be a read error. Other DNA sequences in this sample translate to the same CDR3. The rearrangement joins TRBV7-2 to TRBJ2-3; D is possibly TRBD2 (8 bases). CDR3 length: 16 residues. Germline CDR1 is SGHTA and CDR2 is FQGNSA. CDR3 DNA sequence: TGTGCCAGCAGCCAATTAGCGGGATTAGGGACAGATACGCAATATTTT. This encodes CASSQLAGLGTDTQYF.

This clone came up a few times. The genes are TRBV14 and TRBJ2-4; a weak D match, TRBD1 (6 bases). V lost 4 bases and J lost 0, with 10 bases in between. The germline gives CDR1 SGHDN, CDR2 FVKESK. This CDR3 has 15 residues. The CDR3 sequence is CASSRLQGAKNIQYF. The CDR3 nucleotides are TGTGCCAGCAGCCGCCTACAGGGAGCCAAAAACATTCAGTACTTC.

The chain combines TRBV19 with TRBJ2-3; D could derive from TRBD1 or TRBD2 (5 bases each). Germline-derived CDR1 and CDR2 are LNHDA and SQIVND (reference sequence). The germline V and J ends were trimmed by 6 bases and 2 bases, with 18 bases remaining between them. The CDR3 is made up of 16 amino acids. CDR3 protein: CASRSRDPGHTDTQYF. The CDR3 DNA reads TGTGCCAGTAGGTCCAGGGACCCTGGGCACACAGATACGCAGTATTTT. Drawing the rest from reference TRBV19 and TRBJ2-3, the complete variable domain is DGGITQSPKYLFRKEGQNVTLSCEQNLNHDAMYWYRQDPGQGLRLIYYSQIVNDFQKGDIAEGYSVSREKKESFPLTVTSAQKNPTAFYLCASRSRDPGHTDTQYFGPGTRLTVL.

The CDR3 nucleotides are TGTGCCAGCAGCCCCTCGGGTTTGAGCACAGATACGCAGTATTTT. Translating gives CASSPSGLSTDTQYF. The chain joins TRBV7-2 to TRBJ2-3; D gene uncertain. The ends were cut back, 5 bases at V and 0 bases at J, with 12 bases in the middle. In germline, CDR1 is SGHTA, CDR2 FQGNSA. The CDR3 is 15 residues long.

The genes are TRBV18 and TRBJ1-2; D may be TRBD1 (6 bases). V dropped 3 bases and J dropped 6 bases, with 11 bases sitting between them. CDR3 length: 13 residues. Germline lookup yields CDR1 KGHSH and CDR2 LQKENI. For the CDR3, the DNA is TGTGCCAGCTCACCGGGGCAGGGGAATGGCTACACCTTC. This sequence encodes CASSPGQGNGYTF.

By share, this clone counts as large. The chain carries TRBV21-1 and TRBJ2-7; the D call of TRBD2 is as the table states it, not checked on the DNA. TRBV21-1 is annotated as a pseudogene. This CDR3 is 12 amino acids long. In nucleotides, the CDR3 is TGTGCCAGCAGCAAAGCACTCTACGAGCAGTACTTC. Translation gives CASSKALYEQYF.

This CDR3 reads CASRPTSGRKTGELFF. For the CDR3, the DNA is TGTGCCAGCAGGCCGACTAGCGGGAGGAAGACCGGGGAGCTGTTTTTT. This chain connects TRBV6-6 to TRBJ2-2; 13 bases map to TRBD2. CDR3 length equals 16 residues. Trimming cost V 6 bases and J 5 bases; bases outside gene matches: 6. Germline CDR1 is MNHNY and CDR2 is SVGAGI (reference sequence).

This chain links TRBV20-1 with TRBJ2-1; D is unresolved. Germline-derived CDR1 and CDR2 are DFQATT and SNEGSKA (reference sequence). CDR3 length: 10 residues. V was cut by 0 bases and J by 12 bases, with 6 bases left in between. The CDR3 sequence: CSAREERQFF. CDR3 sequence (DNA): TGCAGTGCTAGAGAGGAAAGGCAGTTCTTC.

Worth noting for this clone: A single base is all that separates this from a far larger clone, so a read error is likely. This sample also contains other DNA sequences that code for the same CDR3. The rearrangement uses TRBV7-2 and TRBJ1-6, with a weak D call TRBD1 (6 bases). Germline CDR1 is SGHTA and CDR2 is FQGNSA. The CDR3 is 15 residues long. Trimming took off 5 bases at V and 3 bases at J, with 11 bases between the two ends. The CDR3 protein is CASSRGRDYNSPLHF. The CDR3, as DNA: TGTGCCAGCAGCCGGGGGCGCGACTATAATTCACCCCTCCACTTT.

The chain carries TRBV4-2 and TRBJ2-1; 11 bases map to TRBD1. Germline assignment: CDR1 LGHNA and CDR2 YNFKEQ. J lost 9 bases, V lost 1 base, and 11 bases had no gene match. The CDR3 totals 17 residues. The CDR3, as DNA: TGTGCCAGCAGCCAAGTTTGGGCCGGGACAGGGGGATCTGAGCAGTTCTTC. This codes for CASSQVWAGTGGSEQFF.

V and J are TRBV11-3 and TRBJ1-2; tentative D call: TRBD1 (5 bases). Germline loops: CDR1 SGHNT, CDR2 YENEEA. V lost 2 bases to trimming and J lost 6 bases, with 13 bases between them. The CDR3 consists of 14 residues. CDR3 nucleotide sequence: TGTGCCAGCAGCTTATTGTCCAGGGTTAATGGCTACACCTTC. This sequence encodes CASSLLSRVNGYTF.